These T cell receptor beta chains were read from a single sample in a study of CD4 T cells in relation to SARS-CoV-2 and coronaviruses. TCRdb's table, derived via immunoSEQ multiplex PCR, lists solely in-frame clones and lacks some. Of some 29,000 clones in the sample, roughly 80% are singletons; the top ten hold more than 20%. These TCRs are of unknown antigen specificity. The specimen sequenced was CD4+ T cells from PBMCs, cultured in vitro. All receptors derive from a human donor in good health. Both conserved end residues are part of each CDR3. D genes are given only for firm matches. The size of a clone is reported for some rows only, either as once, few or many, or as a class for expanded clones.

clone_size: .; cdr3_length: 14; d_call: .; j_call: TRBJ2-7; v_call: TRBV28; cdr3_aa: CASSLFAADYEQYF; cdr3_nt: TGTGCCAGCAGTTTATTCGCTGCAGACTACGAGCAGTACTTC
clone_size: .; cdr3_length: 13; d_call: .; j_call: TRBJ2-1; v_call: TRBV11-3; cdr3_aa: CASSLGGYNEQFF; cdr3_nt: TGTGCCAGCAGCTTAGGGGGGTACAATGAGCAGTTCTTC
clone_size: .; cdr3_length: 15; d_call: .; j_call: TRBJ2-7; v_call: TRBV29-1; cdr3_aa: CSVEKLGGGTYEQYF; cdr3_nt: TGCAGCGTTGAAAAGCTGGGGGGAGGTACCTACGAGCAGTACTTC
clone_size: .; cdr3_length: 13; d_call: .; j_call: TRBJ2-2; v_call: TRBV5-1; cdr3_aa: CATSAVDDGELFF; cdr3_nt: TGCGCCACCTCTGCCGTCGACGACGGGGAGCTGTTTTTT
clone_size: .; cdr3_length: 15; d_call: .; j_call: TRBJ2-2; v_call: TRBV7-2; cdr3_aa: CASSSLPLSTGELFF; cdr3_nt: TGTGCCAGCAGCTCCCTACCCCTCTCCACCGGGGAGCTGTTTTTT
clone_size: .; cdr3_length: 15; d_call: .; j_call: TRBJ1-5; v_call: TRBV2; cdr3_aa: CASSEGRNNNQPQHF; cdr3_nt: TGTGCCAGCAGTGAGGGCAGGAACAACAATCAGCCCCAGCATTTT
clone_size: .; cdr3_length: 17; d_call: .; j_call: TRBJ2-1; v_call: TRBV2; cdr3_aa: CASSEIAQPPPFDEQFF; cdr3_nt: TGTGCCAGCAGTGAAATCGCCCAGCCCCCTCCGTTTGATGAGCAGTTCTTC
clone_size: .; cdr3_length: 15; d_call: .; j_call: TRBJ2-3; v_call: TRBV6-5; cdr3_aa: CASQASGGTTDTQYF; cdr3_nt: TGTGCCAGCCAGGCGAGTGGGGGCACCACAGATACGCAGTATTTT
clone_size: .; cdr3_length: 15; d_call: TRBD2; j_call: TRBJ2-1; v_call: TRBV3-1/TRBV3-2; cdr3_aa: CASSQDLASGGEQFF; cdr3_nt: TGTGCCAGCAGCCAAGATTTGGCTAGCGGGGGTGAGCAGTTCTTC
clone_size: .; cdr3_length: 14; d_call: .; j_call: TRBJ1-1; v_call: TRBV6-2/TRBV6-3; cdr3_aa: CASSYSDRGTEAFF; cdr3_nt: TGTGCCAGCAGTTACTCGGATAGGGGGACTGAAGCTTTCTTT
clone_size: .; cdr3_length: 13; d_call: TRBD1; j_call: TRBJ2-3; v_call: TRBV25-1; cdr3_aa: CATRQGGRDTQYF; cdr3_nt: TGTGCCACCCGACAGGGCGGGCGAGATACGCAGTATTTT
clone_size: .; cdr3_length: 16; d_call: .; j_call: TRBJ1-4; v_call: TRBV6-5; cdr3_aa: CASSYSNSGPGEKLFF; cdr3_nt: TGTGCCAGCAGTTACTCGAACAGCGGGCCTGGTGAAAAACTGTTTTTT
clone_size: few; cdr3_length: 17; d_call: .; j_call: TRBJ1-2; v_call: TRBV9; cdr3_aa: CASSPRGGDFGNYGYTF; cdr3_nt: TGTGCCAGCAGCCCTCGAGGTGGGGATTTTGGGAACTATGGCTACACCTTC
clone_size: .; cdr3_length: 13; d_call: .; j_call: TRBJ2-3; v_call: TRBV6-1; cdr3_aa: CASSDVGPVTQYF; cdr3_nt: TGTGCCAGCAGTGATGTTGGCCCGGTTACGCAGTATTTT
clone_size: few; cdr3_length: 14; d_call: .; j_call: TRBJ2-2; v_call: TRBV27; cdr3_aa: CASSLSQGTGELFF; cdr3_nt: TGTGCCAGCAGTTTATCGCAGGGAACCGGGGAGCTGTTTTTT
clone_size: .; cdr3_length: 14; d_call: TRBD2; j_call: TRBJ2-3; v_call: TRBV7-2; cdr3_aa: CASSQTSGVDTQYF; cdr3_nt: TGTGCCAGCAGCCAAACTAGCGGGGTTGATACGCAGTATTTT
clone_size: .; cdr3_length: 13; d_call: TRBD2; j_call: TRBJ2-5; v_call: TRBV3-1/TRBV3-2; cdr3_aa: CAIRTSGQETQYF; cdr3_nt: TGTGCCATTCGGACTAGCGGACAAGAGACCCAGTACTTC
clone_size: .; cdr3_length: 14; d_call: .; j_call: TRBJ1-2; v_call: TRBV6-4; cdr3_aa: CASSDSGAAYGYTF; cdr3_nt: TGTGCCAGCAGTGACTCTGGGGCTGCCTATGGCTACACCTTC
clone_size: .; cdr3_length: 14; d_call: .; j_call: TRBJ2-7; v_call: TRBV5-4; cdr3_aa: CASSPRGGNYEQYF; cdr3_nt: TGTGCCAGCAGCCCCCGCGGCGGGAACTACGAGCAGTACTTC
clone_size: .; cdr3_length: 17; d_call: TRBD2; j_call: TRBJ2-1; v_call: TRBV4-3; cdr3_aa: CASSQDPPSGSFNEQFF; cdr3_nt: TGCGCCAGCAGCCAAGATCCTCCTAGCGGGAGTTTTAATGAGCAGTTCTTC
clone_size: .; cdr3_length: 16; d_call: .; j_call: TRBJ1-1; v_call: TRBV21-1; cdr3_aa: CASPTRDGGLDTEAFF; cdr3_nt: TGTGCCAGCCCTACTCGGGACGGGGGGCTGGACACTGAAGCTTTCTTT
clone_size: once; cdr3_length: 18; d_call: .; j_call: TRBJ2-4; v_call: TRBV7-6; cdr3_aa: CASSPQGRSLVAKNIQYF; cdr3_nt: TGTGCCAGCAGCCCCCAGGGCCGCTCCCTCGTAGCCAAAAACATTCAGTACTTC
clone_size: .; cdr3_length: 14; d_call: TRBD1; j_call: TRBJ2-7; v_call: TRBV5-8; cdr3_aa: CASRRGTGNHEQYF; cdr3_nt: TGTGCCAGCAGGCGCGGGACAGGGAACCACGAGCAGTACTTC
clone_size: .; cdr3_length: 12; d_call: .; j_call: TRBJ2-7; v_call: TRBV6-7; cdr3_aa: CASPNSSYEQYF; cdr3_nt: TGTGCCAGCCCCAACAGCTCCTACGAGCAGTACTTC
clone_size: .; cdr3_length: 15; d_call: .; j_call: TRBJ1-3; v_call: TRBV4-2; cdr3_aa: CASSQVSGFGNTIYF; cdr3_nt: TGTGCCAGCAGCCAAGTTTCAGGGTTTGGAAACACCATATATTTT
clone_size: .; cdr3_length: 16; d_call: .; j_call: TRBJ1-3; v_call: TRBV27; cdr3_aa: CASSSGFPLSGNTIYF; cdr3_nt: TGTGCCAGCAGTTCAGGGTTTCCTCTCTCTGGAAACACCATATATTTT
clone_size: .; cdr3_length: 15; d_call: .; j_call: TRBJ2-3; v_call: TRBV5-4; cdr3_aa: CASSPTGGPADTQYF; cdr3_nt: TGTGCCAGCAGCCCAACAGGAGGGCCTGCAGATACGCAGTATTTT
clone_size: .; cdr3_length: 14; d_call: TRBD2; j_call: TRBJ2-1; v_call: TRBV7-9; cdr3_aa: CASRPSGSGNEQFF; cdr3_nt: TGTGCCAGCAGGCCTAGCGGGAGTGGCAATGAGCAGTTCTTC
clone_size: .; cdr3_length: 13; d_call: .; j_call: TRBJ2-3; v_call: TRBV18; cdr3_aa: CASSPDTTDTQYF; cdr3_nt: TGTGCCAGCTCCCCGGATACCACAGATACGCAGTATTTT
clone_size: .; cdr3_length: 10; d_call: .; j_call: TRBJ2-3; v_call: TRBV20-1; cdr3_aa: CSALADTQYF; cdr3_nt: TGCAGTGCTTTGGCAGATACGCAGTATTTT
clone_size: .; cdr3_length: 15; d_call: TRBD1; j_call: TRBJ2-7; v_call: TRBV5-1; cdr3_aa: CASTFEPTGQYEQYF; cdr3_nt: TGCGCCAGCACCTTTGAACCGACAGGGCAATACGAGCAGTACTTC
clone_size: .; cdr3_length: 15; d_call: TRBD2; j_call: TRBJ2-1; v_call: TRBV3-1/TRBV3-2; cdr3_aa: CASSPGLAANNEQFF; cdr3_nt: TGTGCCAGCAGCCCCGGACTAGCAGCCAACAATGAGCAGTTCTTC
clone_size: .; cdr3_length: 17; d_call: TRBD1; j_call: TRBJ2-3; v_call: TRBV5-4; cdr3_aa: CASSPRAGQGIGDTQYF; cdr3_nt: TGTGCCAGCAGCCCCCGCGCGGGACAGGGGATCGGAGATACGCAGTATTTT
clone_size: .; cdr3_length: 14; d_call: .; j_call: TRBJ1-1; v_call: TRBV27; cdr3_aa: CASSSTGPEGKGFF; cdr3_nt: TGTGCCAGCAGCTCGACGGGACCTGAAGGTAAAGGTTTCTTT
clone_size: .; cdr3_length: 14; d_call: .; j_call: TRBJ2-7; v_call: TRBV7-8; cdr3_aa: CASSFEVQRVEQYF; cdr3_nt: TGTGCCAGCAGCTTCGAGGTTCAGCGGGTCGAGCAGTACTTC
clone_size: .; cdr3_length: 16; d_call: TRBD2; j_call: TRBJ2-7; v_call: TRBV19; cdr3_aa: CASSIGGRTLSYEQYF; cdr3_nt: TGTGCCAGTAGTATTGGCGGGAGGACCCTCTCCTACGAGCAGTACTTC
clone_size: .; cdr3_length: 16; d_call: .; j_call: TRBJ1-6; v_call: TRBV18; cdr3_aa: CASSMGGVQQKPPLHF; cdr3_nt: TGTGCCAGCTCAATGGGCGGGGTACAACAGAAACCACCCCTCCACTTT
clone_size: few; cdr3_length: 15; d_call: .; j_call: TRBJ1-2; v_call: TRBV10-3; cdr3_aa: CAISESQTRTYGYTF; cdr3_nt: TGTGCCATCAGTGAGTCCCAAACTAGGACCTATGGCTACACCTTC
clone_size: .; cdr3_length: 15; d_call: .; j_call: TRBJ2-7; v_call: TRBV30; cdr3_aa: CAWSDDPGPTGEQYF; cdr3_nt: TGTGCCTGGAGTGACGATCCGGGGCCCACGGGAGAGCAGTACTTC
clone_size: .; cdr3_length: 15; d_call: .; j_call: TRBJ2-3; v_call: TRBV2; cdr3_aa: CASSELRGAGDTQYF; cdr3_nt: TGTGCCAGCAGTGAACTGAGGGGGGCGGGAGATACGCAGTATTTT
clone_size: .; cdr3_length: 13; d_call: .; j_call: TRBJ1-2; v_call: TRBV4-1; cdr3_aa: CASSPTEGYGYTF; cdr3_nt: TGCGCCAGCAGCCCGACAGAAGGCTATGGCTACACCTTC
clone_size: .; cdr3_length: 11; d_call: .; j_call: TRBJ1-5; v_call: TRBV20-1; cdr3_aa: CSAGTQGTQHF; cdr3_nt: TGCAGTGCTGGGACCCAGGGTACCCAGCATTTT
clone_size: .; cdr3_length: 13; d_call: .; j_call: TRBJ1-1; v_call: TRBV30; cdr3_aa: CAWSVPVNTEAFF; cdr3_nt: TGTGCCTGGAGTGTACCGGTGAACACTGAAGCTTTCTTT
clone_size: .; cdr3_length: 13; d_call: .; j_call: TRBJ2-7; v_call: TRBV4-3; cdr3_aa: CASSLGATYEQYF; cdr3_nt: TGCGCCAGCAGCCTTGGCGCCACCTACGAGCAGTACTTC
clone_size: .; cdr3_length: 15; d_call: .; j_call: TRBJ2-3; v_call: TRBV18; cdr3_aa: CASSPELTSTDTQYF; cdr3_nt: TGTGCCAGCTCACCGGAACTTACTAGCACAGATACGCAGTATTTT
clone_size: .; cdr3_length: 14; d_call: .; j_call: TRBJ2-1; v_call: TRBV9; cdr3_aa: CASSVLGVNNEQFF; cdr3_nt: TGTGCCAGCAGCGTTCTGGGGGTAAACAATGAGCAGTTCTTC
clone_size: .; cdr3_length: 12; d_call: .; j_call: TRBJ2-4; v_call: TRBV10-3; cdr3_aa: CAISEKTDIQYF; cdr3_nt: TGTGCCATCAGTGAGAAGACGGACATTCAGTACTTC
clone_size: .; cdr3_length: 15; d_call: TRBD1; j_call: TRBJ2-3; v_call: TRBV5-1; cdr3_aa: CASSSEGQGTDTQYF; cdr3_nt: TGCGCCAGCAGCTCCGAAGGACAGGGCACAGATACGCAGTATTTT
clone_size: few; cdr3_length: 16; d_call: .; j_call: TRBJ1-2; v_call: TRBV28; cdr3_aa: CASSLTPGRTLYGYTF; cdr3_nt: TGTGCCAGCTCTCTAACCCCGGGACGGACCCTTTATGGCTACACCTTC
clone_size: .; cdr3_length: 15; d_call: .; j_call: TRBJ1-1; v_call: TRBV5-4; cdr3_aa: CASSLRPGGDTEAFF; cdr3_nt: TGTGCCAGCAGCTTGAGGCCGGGCGGGGACACTGAAGCTTTCTTT
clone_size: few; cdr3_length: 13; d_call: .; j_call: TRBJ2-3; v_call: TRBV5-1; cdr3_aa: CASSDGTQDTQYF; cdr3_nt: TGCGCCAGCAGCGACGGGACCCAGGATACGCAGTATTTT